This TCR beta chain was recovered during a study of T cells in Graves' hyperthyroidism and ophthalmopathy. Trimming removed 4 bases from V and 9 bases from J, with 16 bases in between. CDR3 length: 14 residues. The germline V gene has CDR1 MNHNS and CDR2 SASEGT. This clonotype came up a few times. Diagnostic decisions used clinical symptoms, serum thyroxine and TRAb, thyroid ultrasound and orbital computed tomography. Amplified TCR beta CDR3 regions derived from RNA transcripts. The study used the HTBI primer set for a first-round RT-PCR of the TCR CDR3. TCRdb itself ran the multiplex PCR reads through MiXCR, one entry per CDR3 protein. The repertoire holds 400,000 or so distinct CDR3 sequences, with around 15% as singletons.

The TCR was taken from a man aged 50 to 59 with Graves' ophthalmopathy. The sequenced material came from blood. V is TRBV6-1 and J is TRBJ2-1; the D call may be TRBD1 or TRBD2 (5 bases each). CDR3 sequence (DNA): TGTGCCAGCAGTGTGTTATCGGGACCCGTTGAGCAGTTCTTC. As protein: CASSVLSGPVEQFF.